Presented here are 2 T cell receptor beta chains from one specimen sequenced in a study of CD8 T cells in Susac syndrome. cDNA came from about 0.5 to 1 ug RNA primed by random hexamers. In TCRdb, the immunoSEQ multiplex PCR reads were re-called with MiXCR into one record per CDR3 protein. Of about 180,000 distinct CDR3 sequences in the sample, around 94% were seen once. The source material was CD4+ T cells from PBMCs. Receptors were obtained from a human donor with Susac syndrome.

The chain couples TRBV2 to TRBJ2-7, with 8 bases fitting TRBD1. The germline gives CDR1 SNHLY, CDR2 FYNNEI. The CDR3 is 13 residues long. V was clipped by 7 bases and J by 3 bases; unmatched bases: 5. The CDR3 region is CASMGDRSYEQYF. CDR3 nucleotides: TGTGCCAGCATGGGGGACAGGAGCTACGAGCAGTACTTC.

V usage is TRBV6-1 and J usage is TRBJ1-2, with 7 nucleotides matching TRBD1. Germline loops: CDR1 MNHNS, CDR2 SASEGT. This CDR3 spans 15 amino acids. The V and J ends lost 6 bases and 1 base, in that order; junction bases with no gene match: 8. The CDR3 loop is CASRPVRGGNYGYTF. The DNA for the CDR3 is TGTGCCAGCAGACCCGTCAGGGGGGGTAACTATGGCTACACCTTC.